This record looks at one T cell receptor (delta chain) sequence and its context. Its antigen remains unknown. A far larger clone is only one base removed, so a read error is likely. The identical CDR3 is also encoded by other nucleotide sequences in the sample. The CDR3 is 14 amino acids. Germline lookup yields CDR1 TVYSNPD and CDR2 GDNSRS (reference sequence). The V and J ends lost 5 bases and 6 bases respectively, with 22 bases between them. Bulk repertoires came from Vgamma9/Vdelta2+ or Vdelta2-negative gammadelta T cells flow-sorted from PBMC. TCRdb used CATT to re-call clones from the multiplex PCR reads. The repertoire includes about 51,000 delta-chain clones, around 2% of them detected once, and around 25% sits in the top ten. These data originate in a study of γδ T cells in repeated Plasmodium falciparum infection. Broader study findings: Malian donors came from one small rural village, predominantly one ethnic group. Many TCRgamma sequences overlapped between individuals in stable Vgamma9/Vdelta2+ repertoires.

The sequence was collected from a pool of human donors (malaria-infected and uninfected, not separated). The specimen was gamma-delta T cells from blood. The chain couples TRDV3 to TRDJ1, with D perhaps TRDD3 (6 bases). No J gene was available from TCRdb, and it was assigned here by a germline match of the DNA. The DNA for the CDR3 is TGTGCCCTCGATCCGCCGTGGGGGGCCTATAAACTCATCTTT. Protein: CALDPPWGAYKLIF.